The entry that follows covers one T cell receptor (beta chain) sequence. This clonotype was seen at least ten times. What antigen it recognizes has not been identified. Within one base of it there is no much larger clone, and no base qualities were kept. These data come from a study of regulatory T cells in long-lasting Graves disease (dated by TCRdb to the early 2020s). Looking at the study overall: Persistent Graves' disease was defined as antithyroid drug treatment for over 5 years with persistently positive TSH receptor autoantibodies. The study was conducted in China and was registered as a clinical trial. In the clinical cohort, patients with persistent Graves' disease had used antithyroid drugs for an average of around 10 years. Peripheral blood TCR sequencing and RNA sequencing compared persistent Graves' disease patients with newly diagnosed Graves' disease patients. A total of roughly 33 samples were covered by TCR sequencing, comprising some 13 persistent and about 20 newly diagnosed Graves' disease patients.

Libraries were constructed by multiplex PCR. TCRdb records Illumina HiSeq 4000 as the sequencer. TCR beta libraries were built with iRepertoire HTBI primers and Arm-PCR amplification of CDR3 regions. Before sequencing, the PCR products underwent gel purification. In the paper's pipeline: A total of 60 to 80 TRBV and under 15 TRBJ segments were identified across samples and were used for gene usage analysis of CDR3 amino acid clonotypes. COPE and FqMerger were used to merge filtered high-quality paired reads into contigs. BLAST was used to align contigs to the IMGT TRBV, TRBD and TRBJ reference genes, and CDR3 was defined following IMGT. Highly expanded clones were defined as clonotypes with a frequency above 0.1%. Shannon entropy was used to measure repertoire diversity, and the Gini coefficient was used to measure V-J evenness. A clonotype was considered public if more than one individual shared it. Starting from the raw public reads, TCRdb applied fastp trimming at Q25, assembled clones with MiXCR and retained in-frame beta chains. When rows share a CDR3 protein, they turn into one entry using the most common DNA and genes. These V and J calls rely on TCRdb rather than the paper's analysis. The sample records about 430,000 distinct CDR3 sequences, approximately 22% of which are singletons. The ten largest clonotypes hold over 11% of the sample.

From its cysteine to its phenylalanine, the CDR3 spans 15 amino acids. Only the CDR3 DNA stays, 45 bases, in frame from base 1. After removal of 2 bases from V and 1 base from J, the junction retains 5 bases not matched to a gene. CDR1 and CDR2 were assigned from the germline V gene (reference sequence) as MNHEY and SMNVEV. The full study reports these points: Sequencing and analysis were limited to the TCR beta chain. The authors noted that the small sample size was a limitation that may lower accuracy. The study examined only peripheral blood because the primary lesion, thyroid tissue, could not be accessed. Patients with persistent disease shared more public clonotypes (over 2,500) than newly diagnosed patients did (966). Preferential use of TRBV28, TRBJ1-2 and TRBJ2-5 was observed in persistent disease, whereas TRBV20-1 and TRBJ2-1 were favored in newly diagnosed disease. Lower TCR Shannon entropy and fewer highly expanded clones were observed in persistent Graves' disease patients than in newly diagnosed patients, which suggested clonal expansion.

Per the publication, the time point label means: persistent/refractory GD, antithyroid drugs over 5 years with positive TRAb. For both TCR sequencing and RNA sequencing, RNA was extracted from PBMCs using TRIzol. Graves' disease was diagnosed according to American Thyroid Association guidelines. Recruitment of patients was carried out at an endocrinology department in Xi'an, China. Each patient gave about 10 milliliters of peripheral blood, collected in an EDTA anticoagulant tube. Ficoll Paque Plus density gradient separation was used to isolate PBMCs, and no further T cell sorting was done. An Agilent 2100 Bioanalyzer and agarose gel were used to assess RNA quality, and a NanoDrop 2000 was used to measure RNA concentration.

In this chain, TRBV27 is recombined with TRBJ2-7; 7 central bases correspond to TRBD1. Sequencing was performed on peripheral blood mononuclear cells (PBMCs), taken when the disease was refractory, from a patient treated with antithyroid drugs. The source of this sequence is a female donor with Graves disease. CDR3 region: CASSLLKTGSYEQYF. The DNA sequence follows: TGTGCCAGCAGTTTACTGAAGACAGGGTCCTACGAGCAGTACTTC.